These T cell receptor beta chains were read from a single sample in a study of cytomegalovirus exposure and HLA in healthy donors. The assay was immunoSEQ multiplex PCR, and TCRdb's table has in-frame clones only and misses some. The table has some 190,000 clones, just under 80% seen once. Sequenced: PBMCs. These receptors all stem from a female donor in good health and CMV-seronegative. CDR3s include the opening cysteine and the closing phenylalanine or tryptophan.

v_call,j_call,cdr3_aa
TRBV5-1,TRBJ1-1,CASSLEQGMNTEAFF
TRBV11-2,TRBJ1-3,CASSPPRTDTIYF
TRBV9,TRBJ2-3,CASSRLAGDTQYF
TRBV2,TRBJ1-2,CASSEEGRNYGYTF
TRBV11-2,TRBJ1-1,CASRLDRNTEAFF
TRBV14,-,CASSPRSGTSLSEQYF
TRBV30,TRBJ2-1,CAWRYYDNEQFF
TRBV7-2,TRBJ1-2,CASSLAGQGDYGYTF
TRBV27,TRBJ1-2,CASRTAGGGDYGYTF
TRBV7-6,TRBJ2-7,CASSSLGTSGASGLESSYEQYF
TRBV7-6,TRBJ2-1,CASSLLAGANEQFF
TRBV5-6,TRBJ2-1,CASSGGTGSGNEQFF
TRBV30,TRBJ1-1,CAATGDRNTEAFF
TRBV7-6,TRBJ2-7,CATGQGTSNEQYF
TRBV28,TRBJ2-3,CASSLGTSAADTQYF
TRBV4-1,TRBJ1-1,CASSLSGEAFF
TRBV7-9,TRBJ2-1,CSSSLGRLAGDNEQFF
TRBV19,TRBJ2-5,CASSIDRVGGETQYF
TRBV14,TRBJ2-7,CASSFSAGGSAEQYF
TRBV5-1,TRBJ2-7,CASSLQWTSGFHEQYF
TRBV19,TRBJ2-2,CASRDVWRGTGELFF